Below, 26 T cell receptor beta chains from the same sample are listed, as sequenced in a study of cytomegalovirus exposure and HLA in healthy donors (dated by TCRdb to about 2017). Library preparation used the immunoSEQ multiplex PCR assay. For the multiplex PCR, a mixture combining 60 forward primers for TCR Vbeta segments and 13 reverse primers for TCR Jbeta segments was used. Here the immuneACCESS table is served through TCRdb, limited to in-frame sequences with V and J called. Missing clones are a known gap in these copies; in checked studies unresolved V genes cover under half, and the rest lacks a known reason. This sample lists about 170,000 clones; around two thirds were detected once. Together, the top ten hold over 2.5% of the sample. Sequenced sample: PBMCs. Every receptor here comes from a man between 40 and 49 years old in good health and CMV-seronegative.

The rearrangement uses TRBV4-3 and TRBJ2-3; TRBD2 matches at 14 bases. Trimming removed 5 bases from V and 3 bases from J; junction bases left unmatched: 4. The CDR3 runs to 16 residues. Germline lookup yields CDR1 LGHNA and CDR2 YSLEER. The CDR3 coding sequence is TGCGCCAGCAGCGATGGGACTAGCGGGAGAACAGATACGCAGTATTTT. Translation: CASSDGTSGRTDTQYF.

The CDR3 reads CASSQGLGGWAYEQYF. The CDR3 DNA reads TGTGCCAGCAGCCAAGGGTTAGGGGGATGGGCCTACGAGCAGTACTTC. The chain has TRBV4-2 and TRBJ2-7; D may be TRBD1 (6 bases). V was clipped by 1 base and J by 2 bases, with 15 bases between them. The CDR3 consists of 16 residues. Germline CDR1 LGHNA, CDR2 YNFKEQ.

A few counts support this clone. This chain uses TRBV2 with TRBJ2-3, with D possibly matching TRBD1 (6 bases). Germline CDR1 and CDR2: SNHLY and FYNNEI. Trimming removed 8 bases at V and 2 bases at J, with 14 bases between. This CDR3 spans 14 amino acids. The CDR3 nucleotides read TGTGCCAGCGGAACAGGGTCCCTCACAGATACGCAGTATTTT. Protein product: CASGTGSLTDTQYF. Full variable domain (rest looked up from reference TRBV2 and TRBJ2-3): EPEVTQTPSHQVTQMGQEVILRCVPISNHLYFYWYRQILGQKVEFLVSFYNNEISEKSEIFDDQFSVERPDGSNFTLKIRSTKLEDSAMYFCASGTGSLTDTQYFGPGTRLTVL.

This clone was seen a few times. This chain uses TRBV12-5 with TRBJ2-7; D is possibly TRBD2 (5 bases). Looked up from germline, CDR1 is LGHNT and CDR2 is FRNRAP. V gave up 6 bases and J gave up 0 bases, with 15 bases separating them. CDR3 length: 15 residues. The CDR3 is CASGDLAKSSYEQYF. CDR3 bases: TGTGCTAGTGGGGACCTAGCAAAAAGCTCCTACGAGCAGTACTTC.

This clone was counted between two and nine times. The chain is built from TRBV2 and TRBJ1-5; TRBD1 might be the D (5 bases). CDR3 length: 12 amino acids. The V and J ends lost 3 bases and 6 bases respectively, with 6 bases between them. Germline V gene lookup returns CDR1 SNHLY and CDR2 FYNNEI. As DNA, the CDR3 is TGTGCCAGCAGTGAGGGGCTTCAGCCCCAGCATTTT. Translation: CASSEGLQPQHF.

CDR3 coding DNA: TGTGCCAGCTCCTCGACAGTTGTTTCCACTGAAGCTTTCTTT. It translates to CASSSTVVSTEAFF. V gene TRBV18 combines with J gene TRBJ1-1; a weak D match, TRBD1 (5 bases). The ends were cut back, 6 bases at V and 4 bases at J, with 15 bases in the middle. Germline assignment: CDR1 KGHSH and CDR2 LQKENI. The CDR3 length is 14 residues.

The chain employs TRBV7-3 and TRBJ2-1, with D possibly matching TRBD2 (6 bases). Germline V gene lookup returns CDR1 SGHTA and CDR2 FQGTGA. The ends were cut back, 2 bases at V and 2 bases at J, with 13 bases in the middle. This CDR3 is 16 amino acids long. CDR3 coding DNA: TGTGCCAGCAGCTTAGTCCCTAGCGTGGCCTACAATGAGCAGTTCTTC. Residues: CASSLVPSVAYNEQFF.

The rearrangement links TRBV19 to TRBJ1-5; D remains ambiguous. Germline V gene data show CDR1 as LNHDA and CDR2 as SQIVND (reference sequence). The V end lost 5 bases, the J end lost 11 bases, and 22 bases lay between the germline ends. The CDR3 spans 15 residues. CDR3 nucleotides: TGTGCCAGTAGTCTCGGACTGTCCGGAGGAGTAGCCCAGCATTTT. Its translation: CASSLGLSGGVAQHF.

V and J are TRBV7-3 and TRBJ2-5; 8 nucleotides match TRBD2. V was clipped by 1 base and J by 4 bases; unmatched bases: 8. The CDR3 is 16 amino acids. Germline lookup yields CDR1 SGHTA and CDR2 FQGTGA. The CDR3 DNA is TGTGCCAGCAGCTTAAGAACGGGAGGGAGTGGAGAGACCCAGTACTTC. Amino acids: CASSLRTGGSGETQYF.

V and J are TRBV7-3 and TRBJ2-3, with 8 bases identical to TRBD1. This CDR3 is 16 amino acids long. J was trimmed by 3 bases and V by 0 bases; bases with no gene match: 5. CDR1 and CDR2 (germline): SGHTA, FQGTGA. The CDR3 is CASSLTLTGATDTQYF. CDR3 in DNA: TGTGCCAGCAGCTTAACCCTGACAGGGGCGACAGATACGCAGTATTTT.

This clone showed up just once. The V gene is TRBV5-1, the J gene TRBJ1-1; D perhaps matches TRBD1 (5 bases). This CDR3 spans 14 amino acids. Germline V gene data show CDR1 as SGHRS and CDR2 as YFSETQ. The V gene lost 0 bases and the J gene lost 4 bases, with 10 bases spanning the gap. The CDR3 loop reads CASSLAGLGTEAFF. The CDR3 coding sequence is TGCGCCAGCAGCTTGGCAGGGTTGGGCACTGAAGCTTTCTTT.

The gene calls are TRBV5-1 and TRBJ1-1; D gene uncertain. Per the germline V gene, CDR1 is SGHRS and CDR2 is YFSETQ. Trimming stripped 3 bases from V and 0 bases from J, with 9 bases between. The CDR3 spans 14 residues. The chain's CDR3 is CASSSLAVNTEAFF. The CDR3 bases are TGCGCCAGCAGCTCCCTGGCCGTGAACACTGAAGCTTTCTTT.

The chain has TRBV28 and TRBJ1-5, with D possibly matching TRBD1 (6 bases). The length of the CDR3 is 15 residues. The V gene's germline CDR1 is MDHEN and CDR2 SYDVKM. Trimming took 5 bases from V and 2 from J, leaving 13 bases between them. CDR3 DNA sequence: TGTGCCAGCAGTCCCGAGGGGGAAGGCAATCAGCCCCAGCATTTT. Its translation is CASSPEGEGNQPQHF.

The chain carries TRBV4-1 and TRBJ2-7, with 10 nucleotides matching TRBD1. Germline CDR1 MGHRA, CDR2 YSYEKL. The junction had 13 bases not matched to a gene; V was cut back by 1 base and J by 7 bases. The CDR3 length is 17 residues. CDR3: CASSQGISGQGWEEQYF. CDR3 DNA sequence: TGCGCCAGCAGCCAAGGGATCTCGGGACAGGGGTGGGAGGAGCAGTACTTC.

CDR3 DNA sequence: TGTGCCAGCAGTTTAAGAGGAAATAATCAGCCCCAGCATTTT. This encodes CASSLRGNNQPQHF. The chain uses TRBV27 and TRBJ1-5; D gene uncertain. The CDR3 has 14 residues. V lost 2 bases and J lost 4, with 9 bases in between. CDR1 is MNHEY and CDR2 is SMNVEV in the germline V gene (reference sequence).

The rearrangement joins TRBV7-2 to TRBJ2-4; 7 positions match TRBD2. Germline CDR1 SGHTA, CDR2 FQGNSA. There are 18 residues in the CDR3. The V and J ends lost 1 base and 0 bases, in that order; junction bases with no gene match: 9. The CDR3 bases are TGTGCCAGCAGCTTAGGTTTACTAGCGTACTTAGCCAAAAACATTCAGTACTTC. Its protein is CASSLGLLAYLAKNIQYF.

The chain joins TRBV19 to TRBJ1-5; a weak D match, TRBD1 (5 bases). V lost 6 bases and J 4 bases, leaving 16 bases between the germline ends. In germline, CDR1 is LNHDA, CDR2 SQIVND (reference sequence). This CDR3 contains 15 residues. Here the CDR3 DNA reads TGTGCCAGTAGGACTACAGGAGGGCGGAATCAGCCCCAGCATTTT. It is translated as CASRTTGGRNQPQHF.

V is TRBV5-1 and J is TRBJ1-4; no firm D call. Germline CDR1 reads SGHRS; CDR2 reads YFSETQ. CDR3 length: 13 amino acids. V lost 5 bases, J lost 1 base, and 6 bases lay in between. CDR3 bases: TGCGCCAGCAGTTCATTAACTAATGAAAAACTGTTTTTT. It yields the protein CASSSLTNEKLFF.

The CDR3 nucleotides read TGTGCCAGCAGCGTAGGGGTAGGGGCCGGGGAGCTGTTTTTT. It specifies CASSVGVGAGELFF. The V call is TRBV9, the J call TRBJ2-2; D may be TRBD1 (5 bases). The V end lost 0 bases, the J end lost 6 bases, and 9 bases lay between the germline ends. In germline, CDR1 is SGDLS, CDR2 YYNGEE. This CDR3 comprises 14 residues.

This chain connects TRBV9 to TRBJ1-2; D might be TRBD1 (5 bases). In germline, CDR1 is SGDLS, CDR2 YYNGEE. The CDR3 has 13 amino acids. V shed 1 base and J shed 4 bases, with 8 bases lying between them. CDR3 coding DNA: TGTGCCAGCAGCGTATCCCAGGGCTATGGCTACACCTTC. Translating it yields CASSVSQGYGYTF. Full variable domain (missing parts from reference TRBV9 and TRBJ1-2): DSGVTQTPKHLITATGQRVTLRCSPRSGDLSVYWYQQSLDQGLQFLIQYYNGEERAKGNILERFSAQQFPDLHSELNLSSLELGDSALYFCASSVSQGYGYTFGSGTRLTVV.

V and J are TRBV7-6 and TRBJ2-3; 9 bases fit TRBD1. Looked up from germline, CDR1 is SGHVS and CDR2 is FNYEAQ. After removal of 5 bases from V and 1 base from J, the junction contained 4 bases not matched to a gene. CDR3 length: 15 residues. CDR3 sequence reads: CASSPQGAGTDTQYF. CDR3 nucleotide sequence: TGTGCCAGCAGCCCACAGGGGGCCGGCACAGATACGCAGTATTTT.

The chain links TRBV29-1 to TRBJ1-1, with a weak D call TRBD1 (6 bases). Per the germline V gene, CDR1 is SQVTM and CDR2 is ANQGSEA. This CDR3 is 15 amino acids long. V was shortened by 4 bases and J by 1 base, with 16 bases between the two germline ends. CDR3 DNA sequence: TGCAGCGTTGTATCTGAGGCAGGGGAGAACACTGAAGCTTTCTTT. The encoded protein is CSVVSEAGENTEAFF. Together with reference TRBV29-1 and TRBJ1-1, the CDR3 gives the full variable domain: SAVISQKPSRDICQRGTSLTIQCQVDSQVTMMFWYRQQPGQSLTLIATANQGSEATYESGFVIDKFPISRPNLTFSTLTVSNMSPEDSSIYLCSVVSEAGENTEAFFGQGTRLTVV.

The chain recombines TRBV18 with TRBJ2-5, with TRBD1 matching 7 bases. Germline V gene lookup returns CDR1 KGHSH and CDR2 LQKENI. V lost 5 bases to trimming and J lost 2 bases; unmatched junction nucleotides: 5. The CDR3 extends over 14 amino acids. Here the CDR3 DNA reads TGTGCCAGCTCATCTCGACAGGGACAAGAGACCCAGTACTTC. Its protein is CASSSRQGQETQYF.

The chain recombines TRBV30 with TRBJ2-3, with 9 bases lining up with TRBD2. V was clipped by 0 bases and J by 2 bases; unmatched bases: 6. The CDR3 totals 16 residues. Germline V gene lookup returns CDR1 GTSNPN and CDR2 SVGIG (reference sequence). Here the CDR3 reads CAWSVGSGGLTDTQYF. The CDR3 region has the DNA TGTGCCTGGAGTGTCGGTAGCGGGGGCCTCACAGATACGCAGTATTTT.

This clone appeared a few times. The rearrangement links TRBV27 to TRBJ1-6; D perhaps matches TRBD1 (5 bases). Per the germline V gene, CDR1 is MNHEY and CDR2 is SMNVEV (reference sequence). The CDR3 loop spans 14 amino acids. Deletions cut 2 bases from V and 8 bases from J, with 10 bases between. The CDR3 DNA reads as TGTGCCAGCAGTTTACAGGGAGGGCATTCACCCCTCCACTTT. This gives the protein CASSLQGGHSPLHF.

The chain links TRBV11-2 to TRBJ2-2; 7 nucleotides align to TRBD1. Germline V gene lookup returns CDR1 SGHAT and CDR2 FQNNGV. V trimming: 7 bases; J trimming: 3 bases; junction bases outside the gene matches: 5. This CDR3 has 14 amino acids. The DNA of the CDR3 is TGTGCCAGCACCAGAGACAGGGACACCGGGGAGCTGTTTTTT. Amino acids: CASTRDRDTGELFF.